This TCR beta chain was recorded in a study of T cell changes during pregnancy in multiple sclerosis. The ends were cut back, 1 base at V and 6 bases at J, with 18 bases in the middle. The V gene's germline CDR1 is SEHNR and CDR2 FQNEAQ (reference sequence). The CDR3 covers 16 residues. Clones were sequenced by immunoSEQ multiplex PCR, and TCRdb holds only the in-frame ones, with some missing. The sample lists over 40,000 clones; 88% were seen once. The material was CD8+ T cells from peripheral blood mononuclear cells, obtained after pregnancy. The receptor was derived from a female donor in good health, enrolled as a control in a pregnancy study. The chain is built from TRBV7-9 and TRBJ1-1, with D maybe TRBD1 (6 bases). CDR3 in DNA: TGTGCCAGCAGCTTAGTTCGGTTTTCAGGGGAAGCTGAAGCTTTCTTT. It specifies CASSLVRFSGEAEAFF.